This T cell receptor (beta chain) was sequenced for a study of PD-L1 blockade in urothelial cancer. In the study overall: Between 0 and 3 chemotherapy regimens preceded treatment for each patient. At 3 weeks (second dose) and 6 weeks after starting treatment, blood was analyzed.

The time point denotes: pretreatment peripheral blood. The assay was immunoSEQ multiplex PCR, and TCRdb's table has in-frame clones only and misses some. The profile shows 95,000 or so clones, roughly 91% of them singletons. Germline CDR1 reads SGHRS; CDR2 reads YFSETQ. The germline V and J ends were trimmed by 1 base and 1 base, with 5 bases remaining between them. CDR3 length equals 13 residues. The receptor comes from a man aged 60-69 years with urothelial cancer. This sample comprised PBMCs, obtained around atezolizumab (anti-PD-L1) treatment. The gene calls are TRBV5-1 and TRBJ1-1, with D unresolved. This chain's CDR3 is CASSLYRNTEAFF. The CDR3 coding sequence is TGCGCCAGCAGCTTGTATAGGAACACTGAAGCTTTCTTT.